This entry lists 26 T cell receptor beta chains sequenced from one sample in a study of regulatory T cells in long-lasting Graves disease. Time point in this sample: newly diagnosed GD, antithyroid drugs for less than 3 months. PBMC RNA served as the TCR library source. Construction of TCR beta libraries relied on iRepertoire HTBI primers and on Arm-PCR targeting CDR3 regions. TCRdb itself ran the multiplex PCR reads through MiXCR, one entry per CDR3 protein. The sample carries a few hundred thousand distinct CDR3 sequences, roughly a fifth recorded once. Sequencing used peripheral blood mononuclear cells (PBMCs), obtained at new diagnosis, from a patient treated with antithyroid drugs. Source of these receptors: a female donor with Graves disease.

In this sample, this clonotype turned up many times. The chain couples TRBV16 to TRBJ1-5, with D perhaps TRBD1 (6 bases). Trimming shortened V by 0 bases and J by 3 bases, and 12 bases separated the two germline ends. The germline gives CDR1 KGHSY, CDR2 FQNENV. The CDR3 is made up of 16 amino acids. The CDR3 is CASSQSGRGVNQPQHF. In DNA form, the CDR3 reads TGTGCCAGCAGCCAATCGGGGAGGGGGGTCAATCAGCCCCAGCATTTT.

This clonotype has ten or more counts. The rearrangement joins TRBV29-1 to TRBJ2-3; 12 bases line up with TRBD2. Germline loops: CDR1 SQVTM, CDR2 ANQGSEA. CDR3 size: 19 residues. Trimming cost V 5 bases and J 4 bases; bases outside gene matches: 19. Written as DNA, the CDR3 is TGCAGCGTTCAGTCGGGGCTAGCGGGGGGGGGACGCGTGTCAGATACGCAGTATTTT. Translated, it gives CSVQSGLAGGGRVSDTQYF.

Many counts were recorded for this clonotype. The V call is TRBV20-1, the J call TRBJ1-5; D might be TRBD1 (5 bases). The CDR3 is 15 amino acids. V lost 7 bases and J 5 bases, leaving 21 bases between the germline ends. The germline gives CDR1 DFQATT, CDR2 SNEGSKA (reference sequence). The CDR3 nucleotides read TGCAGTGTCAGCGGACATCCAAGAACCGATCAGCCCCAGCATTTT. Its translation is CSVSGHPRTDQPQHF.

The chain carries TRBV7-2 and TRBJ1-5; no clear D gene. Trimming took 1 base from V and 7 from J, leaving 14 bases between them. The CDR3 loop spans 15 amino acids. Per germline, CDR1 SGHTA and CDR2 FQGNSA. The CDR3 reads CASSLGAHLRQPQHF. In nucleotides, the CDR3 is TGTGCCAGCAGCTTAGGAGCCCATCTCCGGCAGCCCCAGCATTTT. Complete variable domain (other parts from reference TRBV7-2 and TRBJ1-5): GAGVSQSPSNKVTEKGKDVELRCDPISGHTALYWYRQSLGQGLEFLIYFQGNSAPDKSGLPSDRFSAERTGGSVSTLTIQRTQQEDSAVYLCASSLGAHLRQPQHFGDGTRLSIL.

Turning to this clonotype: This may be a read error, as it is one base from a much larger clone. The V gene is TRBV6-2 or TRBV6-3, the J gene TRBJ2-7; D could derive from TRBD1 or TRBD2 (5 bases each). The CDR3 has 16 amino acids. Trimming stripped 7 bases from V and 2 bases from J, with 21 bases between. CDR1 is MNHEY and CDR2 is SVGEGT in the germline V gene. CDR3 amino acids: CASKKGRRVNPYEQYF. The CDR3 DNA sequence: TGTGCCAGCAAAAAGGGACGAAGGGTTAACCCCTACGAGCAGTACTTC.

This clonotype was counted ten times or more. The genes are TRBV4-2 and TRBJ2-1; tentatively, D is TRBD2 (6 bases). This CDR3 comprises 17 residues. V was pared by 0 bases and J by 6 bases, with 18 bases between. In germline, CDR1 is LGHNA, CDR2 YNFKEQ. In DNA form, the CDR3 reads TGTGCCAGCAGCCAAGATGCAATCCCTAGCGCACCCAATGAGCAGTTCTTC. This gives the protein CASSQDAIPSAPNEQFF.

This clonotype was observed many times. The chain joins TRBV12-3 or TRBV12-4 to TRBJ2-1; 7 bases line up with TRBD2. V lost 2 bases and J lost 3; bases outside the gene matches: 7. This CDR3 is 16 amino acids long. In DNA form, the CDR3 reads TGTGCCAGCAGTTTAAGTGGCCTAGCGGACTACAATGAGCAGTTCTTC. Translated: CASSLSGLADYNEQFF.

This clonotype was found many times. V and J are TRBV20-1 and TRBJ2-6; the D is unclear. The CDR3 loop spans 13 amino acids. Deletions cut 3 bases from V and 0 bases from J, with 3 bases between. Germline V gives CDR1 DFQATT, CDR2 SNEGSKA (reference sequence). Here the CDR3 reads CSASDSGANVLTF. The DNA for the CDR3 is TGCAGTGCTAGTGACTCTGGGGCCAACGTCCTGACTTTC.

This clonotype was picked up many times. The chain combines TRBV5-5 with TRBJ2-1, with TRBD2 identical over 12 bases. V dropped 4 bases and J dropped 8; count of bases not matched to a gene: 7. This CDR3 has 15 amino acids. Germline lookup yields CDR1 SGHKS and CDR2 YYEKEE (reference sequence). Here the CDR3 reads CASSPRLAGEDEQFF. The DNA of the CDR3 is TGTGCCAGCAGCCCTCGACTAGCGGGAGAGGATGAGCAGTTCTTC.

In this sample, this clonotype turned up many times. The chain joins TRBV6-1 to TRBJ1-4; 8 bases align to TRBD1. The germline V gene has CDR1 MNHNS and CDR2 SASEGT. The V gene end was trimmed by 6 bases and the J gene end by 4 bases; junction bases not matched to a gene: 16. The CDR3 runs 18 residues. CDR3 in amino acids: CASRPTIGTGENNEKLFF. CDR3 nucleotide sequence: TGTGCCAGCAGGCCGACTATCGGGACAGGCGAAAATAATGAAAAACTGTTTTTT.

The chain combines TRBV11-2 with TRBJ2-3, with 11 bases identical to TRBD2. Germline V gene lookup returns CDR1 SGHAT and CDR2 FQNNGV. The CDR3 loop spans 17 amino acids. The junction had 5 bases not matched to a gene; V was cut back by 3 bases and J by 0 bases. In DNA, the CDR3 is TGTGCCAGCAGCTTCTTAGCGGGGGGGATCAGCACAGATACGCAGTATTTT. Translation: CASSFLAGGISTDTQYF.

This clonotype was detected only a few times. The chain couples TRBV25-1 to TRBJ2-7; D perhaps matches TRBD2 (5 bases). With 8 bases removed from V and 2 bases from J, the gap between germline ends came to 13 bases. This CDR3 region has 13 residues. Germline V lookup: CDR1 MGHDK, CDR2 SYGVNS. As DNA, the CDR3 is TGTGCCAGCCAAGAGATCGGGGCCTACGAGCAGTACTTC. This sequence encodes CASQEIGAYEQYF.

This clonotype was recorded a few times. The genes are TRBV5-1 and TRBJ2-5; 9 nucleotides agree with TRBD2. This CDR3 spans 16 amino acids. Per germline, CDR1 SGHRS and CDR2 YFSETQ. The J segment lost 3 bases and the V segment lost 0 bases, leaving 6 bases of the junction unmatched. CDR3 residues: CASSLETSGRKETQYF. The DNA of the CDR3 is TGCGCCAGCAGCTTGGAGACTAGCGGCCGCAAAGAGACCCAGTACTTC. The full variable domain, rest sourced from reference TRBV5-1 and TRBJ2-5, is KAGVTQTPRYLIKTRGQQVTLSCSPISGHRSVSWYQQTPGQGLQFLFEYFSETQRNKGNFPGRFSGRQFSNSRSEMNVSTLELGDSALYLCASSLETSGRKETQYFGPGTRLLVL.

This clonotype was detected ten times or more. The chain employs TRBV28 and TRBJ1-5, with no clear D. The CDR3 totals 14 residues. The V gene's germline CDR1 is MDHEN and CDR2 SYDVKM. The V and J ends lost 3 bases and 7 bases respectively, with 13 bases between them. The CDR3 loop is CASSLVRNRQPQHF. For the CDR3, the DNA is TGTGCCAGCAGTTTGGTCAGGAATAGGCAGCCCCAGCATTTT. Using reference TRBV28 and TRBJ1-5 for the parts outside the CDR3, the full variable domain is DVKVTQSSRYLVKRTGEKVFLECVQDMDHENMFWYRQDPGLGLRLIYFSYDVKMKEKGDIPEGYSVSREKKERFSLILESASTNQTSMYLCASSLVRNRQPQHFGDGTRLSIL.

This rearrangement joins TRBV6-5 to TRBJ1-2; TRBD1 agrees at 8 bases. The V segment lost 2 bases and the J segment 2 bases; nucleotides outside the gene matches: 7. The CDR3 runs 16 residues. From germline, CDR1 is MNHEY and CDR2 SVGAGI. The CDR3 bases are TGTGCCAGCAGTTACGCCGGACAGGGTAGCAACTATGGCTACACCTTC. It encodes CASSYAGQGSNYGYTF.

This clonotype was seen repeatedly, ten times or more. The chain combines TRBV2 with TRBJ1-2, with D unresolved. The ends were cut back, 5 bases at V and 7 bases at J, with 14 bases in the middle. CDR1 and CDR2 (germline): SNHLY, FYNNEI. This CDR3 comprises 13 residues. CDR3 sequence (DNA): TGTGCCAGCAGTTTAACAGCCCCCCGTGGCTACACCTTC. It encodes CASSLTAPRGYTF. Full variable domain (outside the CDR3, taken from reference TRBV2 and TRBJ1-2): EPEVTQTPSHQVTQMGQEVILRCVPISNHLYFYWYRQILGQKVEFLVSFYNNEISEKSEIFDDQFSVERPDGSNFTLKIRSTKLEDSAMYFCASSLTAPRGYTFGSGTRLTVV.

In regard to this clonotype: A much larger clone is a single base away; this may be a read error. The rearrangement joins TRBV20-1 to TRBJ2-4; possible D gene TRBD1, 5 bases. Germline CDR1 reads DFQATT; CDR2 reads SNEGSKA (reference sequence). V was shortened by 2 bases and J by 13 bases, with 15 bases between the two germline ends. The CDR3 loop spans 12 amino acids. CDR3 DNA sequence: TGCAGTGCTAGACGGCAGGACAATGAGCAGTACTTC. Translating it yields CSARRQDNEQYF.

This clonotype has at least ten counts. V is TRBV30 and J is TRBJ1-1; D call uncertain. The germline V and J ends were trimmed by 5 bases and 4 bases, with 11 bases remaining between them. The V gene's germline CDR1 is GTSNPN and CDR2 SVGIG (reference sequence). The CDR3 has 12 amino acids. CDR3 in amino acids: CAWFLGITEAFF. As DNA, the CDR3 is TGTGCCTGGTTCCTCGGGATCACTGAAGCTTTCTTT.

This clonotype was detected ten times or more. V usage is TRBV18 and J usage is TRBJ2-1, with TRBD2 identical over 8 bases. Germline V gene sequence: CDR1 KGHSH, CDR2 LQKENI. Trimming cost V 3 bases and J 7 bases; bases outside gene matches: 17. The CDR3 length is 18 residues. CDR3 loop: CASSPLPLSREGRNEQFF. In nucleotides, the CDR3 is TGTGCCAGCTCACCCCTACCACTTTCTCGGGAGGGCAGGAATGAGCAGTTCTTC.

A remark on this clonotype: It is likely a read error: a sequence one base away is far more abundant. The genes are TRBV4-1 and TRBJ2-3; tentatively, D is TRBD2 (6 bases). The DNA end is a closer match to TRBJ2-7, so the J assignment may be wrong. CDR3 length equals 16 residues. Germline V gene data show CDR1 as MGHRA and CDR2 as YSYEKL. As DNA, the CDR3 is TGCGCCAGCAGCCAAGAACGGCGGGGCTTCTACAATGAGCAGTACTTC. This gives the protein CASSQERRGFYNEQYF.

Ten or more counts support this clonotype. This chain joins TRBV12-3 or TRBV12-4 and TRBJ2-1; 11 nucleotides agree with TRBD2. Losses at the gene ends were 5 bases for V and 6 bases for J; bases not matched to a gene: 9. The CDR3 has 16 amino acids. The CDR3 region is CASSENSGGARNEQFF. DNA of the CDR3: TGTGCCAGCAGTGAGAATAGCGGGGGGGCCCGCAATGAGCAGTTCTTC.

This chain links TRBV5-6 with TRBJ2-7; tentatively, D is TRBD2 (6 bases). The CDR3 loop spans 13 amino acids. Trimming removed 8 bases at V and 0 bases at J, with 12 bases between. Germline V gene lookup returns CDR1 SGHDT and CDR2 YYEEEE. CDR3 in DNA: TGTGCCAGGGGCCGGGGGTACTCCTACGAGCAGTACTTC. Its protein product is CARGRGYSYEQYF.

In this sample, this clonotype turned up many times. The chain has TRBV29-1 and TRBJ1-1; D perhaps matches TRBD1 (5 bases). Germline values: CDR1 SQVTM, CDR2 ANQGSEA. The CDR3 contains 12 residues. V dropped 4 bases and J dropped 4 bases, with 10 bases sitting between them. The CDR3 nucleotides read TGCAGCGTTGGACAGATCATCACTGAAGCTTTCTTT. Amino acid sequence: CSVGQIITEAFF.

This clonotype was seen ten or more times. The J gene is TRBJ1-6, the V gene TRBV28, with D possibly TRBD1 on 5 matching bases. CDR3 length: 16 amino acids. Between the trimmed V and J ends, which lost 3 bases and 7 bases, there was a span of 16 bases. CDR1 is MDHEN and CDR2 is SYDVKM in the germline V gene. The CDR3 region is CASSLSARERNSPLHF. CDR3 sequence (DNA): TGTGCCAGCAGTTTGTCCGCCAGGGAGAGAAATTCACCCCTCCACTTT.

This clonotype was observed at least ten times. The chain carries TRBV7-2 and TRBJ2-7, with 10 bases matching TRBD2. The CDR3 loop spans 16 amino acids. J lost 4 bases, V lost 4 bases, and 10 bases had no gene match. Germline CDR1 and CDR2: SGHTA and FQGNSA. This CDR3 reads CASSSASGSTYYEQYF. The CDR3 DNA follows: TGTGCCAGCAGCTCTGCTAGCGGGAGTACCTATTACGAGCAGTACTTC.

V usage is TRBV28 and J usage is TRBJ1-5; D not resolved. The CDR3 contains 16 residues. CDR1 and CDR2 from the germline V gene are MDHEN and SYDVKM. The V end was cut by 7 bases, the J end by 4 bases, with 20 bases between. The CDR3: CASMLQYSARNQPQHF. The CDR3, as DNA: TGTGCCAGCATGTTGCAGTATAGCGCGCGAAATCAGCCCCAGCATTTT.